The 29 T cell receptor beta chains reported below all come from one sample, sequenced in a study of CD8 T cells in Susac syndrome. Roughly 0.45 to 1 ug RNA was reverse transcribed with random hexamers. MiXCR, applied by TCRdb to the immunoSEQ multiplex PCR reads, yields one record per CDR3 protein. Seen here are fewer than 350,000 distinct CDR3 sequences, over 75% observed once, and the top ten hold more than 0.15%. Sequenced input: CD8+ T cells from PBMCs. The receptors here all came from a human donor with multiple sclerosis.

Notes on this clonotype: Germline is not matched at one junction end, which may reflect a read error. The gene calls are TRBV7-7 and TRBJ2-3; D remains ambiguous. Germline CDR1 SSHAT, CDR2 FNYEAQ (reference sequence). This CDR3 has 12 amino acids. The CDR3 DNA follows: TGTGCTAGCAGCCCGACGGGAGATACGCAGTATTTT. Its translation is CASSPTGDTQYF. The full variable domain, in which reference TRBV7-7 and TRBJ2-3 provide the parts outside the CDR3, is GAGVSQSPRYKVTKRGQDVTLRCDPISSHATLYWYQQALGQGPEFLTYFNYEAQPDKSGLPSDRFSAERPEGSISTLTIQRTEQRDSAMYRCASSPTGDTQYFGPGTRLTVL.

With regard to this clonotype: A junction end diverges from the germline sequence, so it may reflect a read error. The chain has TRBV4-3 and TRBJ2-7, with no clear D. Germline lookup yields CDR1 LGHNA and CDR2 YSLEER. This CDR3 spans 14 amino acids. CDR3 loop: CASSQDLGSYEQYF. CDR3 nucleotide sequence: TGTGCCAGCAGCCAAGATCTAGGCAGCTACGAGCAGTACTTC.

This clonotype was seen only a few times. V usage is TRBV30 and J usage is TRBJ2-1; tentative D call: TRBD2 (5 bases). The V end was cut by 2 bases, the J end by 0 bases, with 8 bases between. Germline V gene data show CDR1 as GTSNPN and CDR2 as SVGIG (reference sequence). The CDR3 has 14 amino acids. CDR3 sequence (DNA): TGTGCCTGGAGTTCTGGGAGCTCCTACAATGAGCAGTTCTTC. It codes for CAWSSGSSYNEQFF.

The V and J genes are TRBV4-2 and TRBJ2-1; either TRBD1 or TRBD2 may fit D (5 bases each). Germline V gene sequence: CDR1 LGHNA, CDR2 YNFKEQ. The CDR3 is 19 amino acids. The V and J ends lost 4 bases and 0 bases respectively, with 22 bases between them. The CDR3 sequence: CASSRQMGVTITSYNEQFF. In DNA, the CDR3 is TGTGCCAGCAGCCGCCAAATGGGGGTCACCATCACCTCCTACAATGAGCAGTTCTTC.

The rearrangement joins TRBV9 to TRBJ2-7; 8 bases match TRBD2. J lost 7 bases, V lost 4 bases, and 13 bases had no gene match. Germline V lookup: CDR1 SGDLS, CDR2 YYNGEE. The CDR3 consists of 15 residues. The CDR3 sequence is CASSPAGDPKGEQYF. The CDR3 DNA is TGTGCCAGCAGCCCAGCGGGAGACCCTAAGGGGGAGCAGTACTTC.

V and J are TRBV29-1 and TRBJ2-3; 9 bases map to TRBD2. The CDR3 extends over 14 amino acids. V lost 4 bases and J lost 1; bases outside the gene matches: 3. The V gene's germline CDR1 is SQVTM and CDR2 ANQGSEA. The CDR3 loop is CSVVAGVRTDTQYF. DNA of the CDR3: TGCAGCGTTGTAGCGGGAGTCCGCACAGATACGCAGTATTTT.

The rearrangement uses TRBV29-1 and TRBJ2-7; the D call may be TRBD1 or TRBD2 (5 bases each). From germline, CDR1 is SQVTM and CDR2 ANQGSEA. V lost 7 bases and J 2 bases, leaving 12 bases between the germline ends. The CDR3 sequence is 12 residues long. CDR3 amino acids: CSAGTETYEQYF. CDR3 DNA sequence: TGCAGCGCCGGGACGGAGACCTACGAGCAGTACTTC.

The chain couples TRBV6-5 to TRBJ1-5; 7 bases are shared with TRBD1. CDR3 length: 15 residues. Germline-derived CDR1 and CDR2 are MNHEY and SVGAGI. Trimming at V came to 0 bases and at J to 5 bases, leaving 4 bases not matched to a gene. In nucleotides, the CDR3 is TGTGCCAGCAGTTACTCAACAGGGGAGGATCAGCCCCAGCATTTT. The encoded protein is CASSYSTGEDQPQHF.

The V call is TRBV28, the J call TRBJ2-1, with TRBD2 matching 8 bases. V lost 6 bases, J lost 8 bases, and 12 bases stayed unmatched. CDR3 length: 15 residues. The germline gives CDR1 MDHEN, CDR2 SYDVKM. The CDR3 sequence: CASRPGTSVIDEQFF. The CDR3 nucleotides are TGTGCCAGCAGACCCGGGACTAGTGTAATCGATGAGCAGTTCTTC. Full variable domain (missing parts from reference TRBV28 and TRBJ2-1): DVKVTQSSRYLVKRTGEKVFLECVQDMDHENMFWYRQDPGLGLRLIYFSYDVKMKEKGDIPEGYSVSREKKERFSLILESASTNQTSMYLCASRPGTSVIDEQFFGPGTRLTVL.

The CDR3 DNA reads TGTGCCAGTACCTCCCATCGGGCGGATGAGCAGTTCTTC. It yields the protein CASTSHRADEQFF. The chain couples TRBV19 to TRBJ2-1, with D hard to call. The germline V gene encodes CDR1 LNHDA and CDR2 SQIVND (reference sequence). This CDR3 region has 13 residues. V shed 7 bases and J shed 8 bases, with 15 bases lying between them.

This clonotype has only a few counts. The chain employs TRBV4-2 and TRBJ2-7; 7 nucleotides agree with TRBD2. Per germline, CDR1 LGHNA and CDR2 YNFKEQ. Trimming removed 0 bases from V and 0 bases from J; junction bases left unmatched: 5. The CDR3 length is 16 residues. The CDR3 DNA reads TGTGCCAGCAGCCAAGATCCTAGCGGAAGCTCCTACGAGCAGTACTTC. Protein sequence: CASSQDPSGSSYEQYF.

V usage is TRBV6-1 and J usage is TRBJ1-5; 8 bases line up with TRBD1. Looked up from germline, CDR1 is MNHNS and CDR2 is SASEGT. V gave up 3 bases and J gave up 1 base; unmatched junction bases: 8. The CDR3 contains 17 residues. The DNA for the CDR3 is TGTGCCAGCAGTGAGGCTGGACAGGGCGCAAGCAATCAGCCCCAGCATTTT. Translating gives CASSEAGQGASNQPQHF.

V usage is TRBV7-9 and J usage is TRBJ2-1; TRBD1 is a possible D gene (6 bases). Between the trimmed V and J ends, which lost 5 bases and 4 bases, there was a span of 18 bases. Germline CDR1 SEHNR, CDR2 FQNEAQ (reference sequence). The CDR3 is 16 amino acids. The CDR3 loop reads CASSPQQGISYNEQFF. The CDR3 DNA reads TGTGCCAGCAGCCCCCAACAGGGTATTTCGTACAATGAGCAGTTCTTC.

This CDR3 reads CASSDPGQGGYNEQFF. The CDR3 DNA follows: TGTGCCAGCAGTGATCCGGGACAGGGGGGATACAATGAGCAGTTCTTC. The V call is TRBV2, the J call TRBJ2-1; TRBD1 matches at 11 bases. CDR1 is SNHLY and CDR2 is FYNNEI in the germline V gene. The CDR3 contains 16 residues. Trimming removed 3 bases from V and 4 bases from J; junction bases left unmatched: 5.

The V and J genes are TRBV5-4 and TRBJ2-5, with TRBD2 matching 11 bases. CDR3 length: 14 residues. Trimming took 6 bases from V and 1 from J; bases not matched to a gene: 2. CDR1 SGHNT and CDR2 YYREEE come from the germline V gene (reference sequence). The CDR3 loop reads CASTGLAGQETQYF. The CDR3 region has the DNA TGTGCCAGCACCGGACTAGCGGGCCAAGAGACCCAGTACTTC.

The genes are TRBV29-1 and TRBJ2-5, with D maybe TRBD2 (5 bases). Germline lookup yields CDR1 SQVTM and CDR2 ANQGSEA. CDR3 length equals 12 residues. Deletions cut 3 bases from V and 5 bases from J, with 10 bases between. This CDR3 is CSVEAGPETQYF. The CDR3 DNA reads TGCAGCGTTGAGGCGGGCCCGGAGACCCAGTACTTC.

V usage is TRBV9 and J usage is TRBJ1-2; D is possibly TRBD1 (6 bases). CDR3 length equals 15 residues. The germline V gene has CDR1 SGDLS and CDR2 YYNGEE. The V end lost 0 bases, the J end lost 4 bases, and 13 bases lay between the germline ends. CDR3: CASSVDGGPGYGYTF. The CDR3 coding sequence is TGTGCCAGCAGCGTAGATGGGGGGCCTGGCTATGGCTACACCTTC.

The V and J genes are TRBV29-1 and TRBJ2-7, with 9 bases aligning to TRBD1. This CDR3 is 13 amino acids long. The germline V gene encodes CDR1 SQVTM and CDR2 ANQGSEA. V was clipped by 7 bases and J by 4 bases; unmatched bases: 8. CDR3 region: CSATGQGKYEQYF. As DNA, the CDR3 is TGCAGCGCCACGGGACAGGGTAAATACGAGCAGTACTTC.

This chain links TRBV2 with TRBJ1-5; 9 bases map to TRBD1. In germline, CDR1 is SNHLY, CDR2 FYNNEI. V lost 10 bases and J lost 4; bases outside the gene matches: 11. This CDR3 has 15 amino acids. This CDR3 is CATGAGQGFNQPQHF. CDR3 nucleotides: TGTGCCACCGGGGCCGGACAGGGGTTTAATCAGCCCCAGCATTTT.

CDR3 sequence (DNA): TGCGCCAGCAGCCAAAGTGGAGCGGCTTCACCTTTCAATGAGCAGTTCTTC. Amino acids: CASSQSGAASPFNEQFF. The chain employs TRBV4-3 and TRBJ2-1; tentative D call: TRBD2 (5 bases). This CDR3 is 17 amino acids long. V was clipped by 2 bases and J by 6 bases, with 20 bases between them. Germline V gene lookup returns CDR1 LGHNA and CDR2 YSLEER.

The chain links TRBV27 to TRBJ2-3; 11 bases match TRBD2. The junction had 9 bases not matched to a gene; V was cut back by 4 bases and J by 0 bases. This CDR3 is built from 18 residues. Germline CDR1 reads MNHEY; CDR2 reads SMNVEV (reference sequence). CDR3 nucleotides: TGTGCCAGCAGTTATACTAGCGGGAGCGAACCTAGCACAGATACGCAGTATTTT. Its protein product is CASSYTSGSEPSTDTQYF.

The chain is built from TRBV2 and TRBJ2-2; possibly TRBD2 for D (5 bases). The germline V gene has CDR1 SNHLY and CDR2 FYNNEI. Trimming pared 4 bases from V and 3 bases from J, leaving 12 bases between. CDR3 length: 15 residues. The CDR3 sequence is CASSGVLAYTGELFF. Here the CDR3 DNA reads TGTGCCAGCAGTGGGGTCCTAGCTTACACCGGGGAGCTGTTTTTT.

CDR3: CSARTLSSTDTQYF. DNA of the CDR3: TGCAGTGCCCGGACTCTTTCTAGCACAGATACGCAGTATTTT. The chain joins TRBV20-1 to TRBJ2-3; perhaps TRBD2 as D (5 bases). The V gene's germline CDR1 is DFQATT and CDR2 SNEGSKA (reference sequence). V lost 6 bases to trimming and J lost 0 bases, with 13 bases between them. The CDR3 has 14 amino acids.

This sequence joins TRBV7-3 and TRBJ2-3; unclear D gene. This CDR3 has 15 residues. CDR1 SGHTA and CDR2 FQGTGA come from the germline V gene. V shed 3 bases and J shed 5 bases, with 15 bases lying between them. Here the CDR3 reads CASSLGWTPVDTQYF. The CDR3 DNA reads as TGTGCCAGCAGCTTGGGCTGGACCCCCGTAGATACGCAGTATTTT.

J is TRBJ2-7 and V is TRBV20-1, with a tentative D call TRBD2 (5 bases). The V end was cut by 3 bases, the J end by 5 bases, with 8 bases between. CDR1 DFQATT and CDR2 SNEGSKA come from the germline V gene (reference sequence). This CDR3 comprises 11 residues. CDR3 amino acids: CSASEGHEQYF. The CDR3 DNA sequence: TGCAGTGCTAGTGAGGGCCACGAGCAGTACTTC.

The chain recombines TRBV14 with TRBJ1-2; D not certain. The CDR3 runs 14 residues. Germline CDR1 reads SGHDN; CDR2 reads FVKESK. The V and J ends lost 3 bases and 6 bases respectively, with 14 bases between them. The CDR3 loop is CASSHVPGFDGYTF. CDR3 sequence (DNA): TGTGCCAGCAGCCACGTACCCGGGTTCGATGGCTACACCTTC.

This CDR3 is CASSFVWGRDTEAFF. The CDR3 nucleotides are TGTGCCAGCAGCTTTGTTTGGGGGAGAGACACTGAAGCTTTCTTT. The chain joins TRBV28 to TRBJ1-1, with D tentatively TRBD1 (5 bases). The germline CDR1 and CDR2 sequences are MDHEN and SYDVKM. V shed 6 bases and J shed 3 bases, with 17 bases lying between them. There are 15 residues in the CDR3. Combining the CDR3 with reference TRBV28 and TRBJ1-1 gives the whole variable domain DVKVTQSSRYLVKRTGEKVFLECVQDMDHENMFWYRQDPGLGLRLIYFSYDVKMKEKGDIPEGYSVSREKKERFSLILESASTNQTSMYLCASSFVWGRDTEAFFGQGTRLTVV.

This clonotype was detected only a few times. This chain uses TRBV6-1 with TRBJ1-1, with 7 positions matching TRBD1. Trimming at V came to 5 bases and at J to 2 bases, leaving 5 bases not matched to a gene. The CDR3 contains 14 residues. Germline V lookup: CDR1 MNHNS, CDR2 SASEGT. This chain's CDR3 is CASSQQGYNTEAFF. The CDR3 bases are TGTGCCAGCAGTCAACAGGGGTATAACACTGAAGCTTTCTTT.

The rearrangement links TRBV29-1 to TRBJ1-4; D gene uncertain. CDR3 size: 13 residues. Germline loops: CDR1 SQVTM, CDR2 ANQGSEA. V lost 3 bases and J lost 8, with 13 bases in between. CDR3 in amino acids: CSVEPALGEKLFF. CDR3 bases: TGCAGCGTTGAGCCAGCTTTAGGGGAAAAACTGTTTTTT.